Here is one TCR beta chain with its context. The CDR3 loop spans 14 amino acids. Germline V gene sequence: CDR1 SGHDT, CDR2 YYEEEE. The V and J ends lost 4 bases and 7 bases, in that order; junction bases with no gene match: 7. Authors' methods: Amplification from reference gene primers served as the basis for estimated nucleated cell counts. The method was immunoSEQ multiplex PCR; TCRdb's version includes in-frame clones alone and lacks a portion of them. V, J and clone size are taken as reported in that table, and D and trimming were inferred from the DNA itself. Among tens of thousands of clones listed, 89% were seen once. This sample was taken from a study of blood T cell repertoires in COVID-19. Background on the study: COVID-19 samples, acute and convalescent, were from the United States, Italy and Spain. The analysed material was cDNA or gDNA that came from T cells, B-cell-depleted T cells, or PBMCs.

Sequencing was done on a sample of peripheral blood. V and J are TRBV5-6 and TRBJ2-7, with TRBD1 identical over 11 bases. This clonotype originated in a middle-aged man with COVID-19, enrolled during active disease. CDR3 sequence reads: CASSPPDRGREQYF. CDR3 in DNA: TGTGCCAGCAGCCCACCGGACAGGGGGCGTGAGCAGTACTTC.